Listed below are T cell receptor beta chains from one sample, sequenced in a study of blood T cell repertoires in COVID-19. Sequenced by immunoSEQ multiplex PCR; TCRdb stores in-frame clones only, minus some. The data hold about 90,000 clones, with approximately 90% observed a single time. The sequenced sample consisted of peripheral blood. Every receptor here comes from a human donor with active COVID-19. The donor label of this sample is uncertain. Both conserved end residues are part of each CDR3.

v_gene	j_gene	CDR3aa
TRBV5-8	TRBJ2-1	CASSFLQVPYNEQFF
TRBV6-1	TRBJ2-7	CASSETGRMREQYF
TRBV18	TRBJ1-5	CASSRAQGARSNQPQHF
TRBV2	TRBJ1-5	CASSGMTGVGQPQHF
TRBV20-1	TRBJ2-3	CSASRDTQYF
TRBV18	TRBJ1-1	CASSTHRGLRTEAFF
TRBV5-1	TRBJ2-5	CASSPRGEGVLETQYF
TRBV5-1	TRBJ2-5	CASSLVIRGETQYF
TRBV7-3	TRBJ2-2	CASSSGTGYTGELFF
TRBV9	TRBJ1-2	CASSINSLPEGYTF
TRBV6-5	TRBJ2-1	CASSGLAGGDNEQFF
TRBV6-6	TRBJ2-1	CASSLSDRDNEQFF
TRBV7-3	TRBJ2-2	CASSLTARGAANTGELFF
TRBV3-1/TRBV3-2	TRBJ1-4	CASSQVTGGELFF
TRBV27	TRBJ2-7	CASSSLQGEDYEQYF
TRBV4-1	TRBJ2-7	CASSQDAGGTPYEQYF
TRBV5-1	TRBJ1-4	CASSSAKGGATNEKLFF
TRBV28	TRBJ2-7	CASRGSGGPSYEQYF
TRBV5-1	TRBJ2-5	CASSLAEGLGETQYF
TRBV6-6	TRBJ1-2	CASSRPGQGAYGYTF
TRBV28	TRBJ2-7	CASSLVGWRGEISYEQYF
TRBV4-3	TRBJ2-3	CASSQAKRGGNTQYF
TRBV14	TRBJ2-1	CASSPRGGAKQFF
TRBV29-1	TRBJ1-4	CSAREPLYEKLFF
TRBV7-9	TRBJ1-1	CASTPRGAGTEAFF
TRBV7-9	TRBJ1-2	CASSQTGPYGYTF
TRBV19	TRBJ1-1	CASSILAGNTEAFF
TRBV9	TRBJ2-3	CASSVGLTGRGTDTQYF
TRBV28	TRBJ1-3	CASSPGQGGNTIYF
TRBV2	TRBJ1-1	CAVRDSGNTEAFF
TRBV12-3/TRBV12-4	TRBJ2-1	CASITTLGGEQFF
TRBV4-1	TRBJ1-6	CASSQVGADNSPLHF
TRBV7-3	TRBJ2-3	CASSPREGTDTQYF
TRBV4-2	TRBJ2-7	CASSQDRLAPYEQYF
TRBV7-9	TRBJ2-7	CASSLREGEQYF
TRBV13	TRBJ2-1	CASSPSGLASHEQFF
TRBV28	TRBJ1-4	CASSLVRGEKLFF
TRBV5-1	TRBJ2-1	CASSLVRQAYNEQFF
TRBV18	TRBJ2-5	CASSPTYEQGRETQYF
TRBV11-1	TRBJ2-7	CASSEPGQIYEQYF
TRBV19	TRBJ1-1	CASSIRQNTEAFF
TRBV7-9	TRBJ2-6	CASSSFRTGTSGANVLTF
TRBV18	TRBJ2-3	CASSPPKIWTSEGDTQYF
TRBV5-1	TRBJ1-3	CASSLVTGDSGNTIYF
TRBV6-5	TRBJ1-4	CASSYLNEKLFF
TRBV2	TRBJ2-2	CASSQGYTGELFF
TRBV9	TRBJ2-2	CASSAEGELFF
TRBV2	TRBJ2-2	CASSVLGGAGELFF
TRBV12-3/TRBV12-4	TRBJ2-7	CASSFGSYEQYF
TRBV6-5	TRBJ2-3	CASSPLAGSTDTQYF
TRBV4-2	TRBJ1-2	CASSQDVGQTYGYTF
TRBV7-2	TRBJ2-7	CASSRRTGGRASYEQYF
TRBV12-3/TRBV12-4	TRBJ1-2	CASSPSDYGYTF
TRBV25-1	TRBJ1-1	CASSELTGKAFF
TRBV5-4	TRBJ2-1	CASSLPAPGLLAREQFF